The text below deals with one T cell receptor beta chain. This record comes from a study of cytomegalovirus exposure and HLA in healthy donors. V was trimmed by 1 base and J by 13 bases, leaving 17 bases between them. Germline assignment: CDR1 SEHNR and CDR2 FQNEAQ (reference sequence). This CDR3 is built from 13 residues. The PCR contained 60 Vbeta and 13 Jbeta primers. Sequencing used immunoSEQ multiplex PCR; TCRdb keeps in-frame clones, though not all of them. The sample contains around 210,000 clones, around 83% of which appear only once. The V call is TRBV7-9, the J call TRBJ2-7, with a weak D call TRBD2 (6 bases). This TCR was recovered from a girl aged 2 to 9 in good health and CMV-seronegative. The sample consisted of PBMCs. CDR3 in DNA: TGTGCCAGCAGCTTAGGCTCCTGGGGGGAGGAATACTTC. It encodes CASSLGSWGEEYF. Full variable domain (outside the CDR3, taken from reference TRBV7-9 and TRBJ2-7): DTGVSQNPRHKITKRGQNVTFRCDPISEHNRLYWYRQTLGQGPEFLTYFQNEAQLEKSRLLSDRFSAERPKGSFSTLEIQRTEQGDSAMYLCASSLGSWGEEYFGPGTRLTVT.